These 32 T cell receptor beta chains were all obtained from the same sample, sequenced in a study of T cell changes during pregnancy in multiple sclerosis. The data were produced by immunoSEQ multiplex PCR, yet TCRdb's version contains in-frame clones alone and is incomplete. The repertoire holds about 36,000 clones, around 90% seen once, with 0.45% to 0.6% in the top ten. The material sequenced was CD4+ T cells from peripheral blood mononuclear cells, taken in the first trimester of pregnancy. Receptor source: a female donor with multiple sclerosis, enrolled in a pregnancy study.

The chain is built from TRBV19 and TRBJ2-5; TRBD2 agrees at 8 bases. The length of the CDR3 is 14 residues. The V gene end was trimmed by 4 bases and the J gene end by 4 bases; junction bases not matched to a gene: 5. Germline CDR1 reads LNHDA; CDR2 reads SQIVND (reference sequence). CDR3 nucleotides: TGTGCCAGTAGTACGGGGGGGACGGGAGAGACCCAGTACTTC. Amino acid sequence: CASSTGGTGETQYF.

This chain joins TRBV7-2 and TRBJ2-5, with TRBD1 matching 8 bases. The DNA end lines up better with TRBJ2-7; the J call may be wrong. CDR1 and CDR2 from the germline V gene are SGHTA and FQGNSA. The CDR3 sequence is 14 residues long. CDR3 DNA sequence: TGTGCCAGCAGCACAGACAGGGGAGGCTACGAGCAGTACTTC. Protein: CASSTDRGGYEQYF.

This clone came up once. The V call is TRBV9, the J call TRBJ1-4; D is possibly TRBD1 (5 bases). The CDR3 has 15 residues. Trimming removed 4 bases at V and 5 bases at J, with 15 bases between. Per the germline V gene, CDR1 is SGDLS and CDR2 is YYNGEE. The DNA for the CDR3 is TGTGCCAGCAGCTCACGACAGAACCCGAATGAAAAACTGTTTTTT. Amino acids: CASSSRQNPNEKLFF.

This chain uses TRBV5-6 with TRBJ2-7; 8 bases are a match to TRBD2. CDR1 and CDR2 (germline): SGHDT, YYEEEE. After removal of 1 base from V and 5 bases from J, the junction contained 8 bases not matched to a gene. The CDR3 is 15 residues long. CDR3 region: CASSLIGGATNEQYF. CDR3 nucleotide sequence: TGTGCCAGCAGCTTGATCGGGGGGGCGACAAACGAGCAGTACTTC.

The chain carries TRBV18 and TRBJ2-7, with D hard to call. With 1 base removed from V and 3 bases from J, the gap between germline ends came to 10 bases. Germline CDR1 and CDR2: KGHSH and LQKENI. The CDR3 runs to 14 residues. As DNA, the CDR3 is TGTGCCAGCTCACCACGAGTTGAGAGCTACGAGCAGTACTTC. Residues: CASSPRVESYEQYF.

V gene TRBV14 combines with J gene TRBJ2-7; TRBD1 might be the D (5 bases). CDR1 SGHDN and CDR2 FVKESK come from the germline V gene. This CDR3 is built from 13 residues. Trimming removed 0 bases at V and 12 bases at J, with 15 bases between. CDR3 amino acids: CASSQDLGKGLYF. The CDR3 DNA reads TGTGCCAGCAGCCAAGATCTGGGAAAGGGGTTGTACTTC.

Comments on this clone: An end of the junction does not agree with germline; a read error may underlie this. The V gene is TRBV5-4, the J gene TRBJ2-1; the match to TRBD2 covers 10 bases. This CDR3 has 14 amino acids. Germline V gene data show CDR1 as SGHNT and CDR2 as YYREEE (reference sequence). CDR3 nucleotide sequence: TGTGCCAGTAGCTTCCAACTAGCGGGGAATGAGCAGTTCTTC. It encodes CASSFQLAGNEQFF.

The V and J genes are TRBV28 and TRBJ1-1, with TRBD1 matching over 7 bases. The CDR3 spans 13 residues. Losses at the gene ends were 8 bases for V and 0 bases for J; bases not matched to a gene: 3. Germline V lookup: CDR1 MDHEN, CDR2 SYDVKM. CDR3 in amino acids: CASSTGLNTEAFF. In nucleotides, the CDR3 is TGTGCCAGCTCGACAGGGTTGAACACTGAAGCTTTCTTT.

In this sample, this clone turned up a few times. The chain couples TRBV5-1 to TRBJ1-1; D call uncertain. This CDR3 contains 13 residues. The V gene lost 2 bases and the J gene lost 3 bases, with 8 bases spanning the gap. Germline CDR1 is SGHRS and CDR2 is YFSETQ. In DNA, the CDR3 is TGCGCCAGCAGCTTTGCCTTAGACACTGAAGCTTTCTTT. Amino acids: CASSFALDTEAFF.

V gene TRBV30 combines with J gene TRBJ1-5, with D perhaps TRBD1 (6 bases). CDR3 size: 14 residues. V was pared by 0 bases and J by 2 bases, with 8 bases between. Germline CDR1 GTSNPN, CDR2 SVGIG (reference sequence). The CDR3 spells CAWSVYRGNQPQHF. For the CDR3, the DNA is TGTGCCTGGAGTGTATACAGGGGCAATCAGCCCCAGCATTTT.

Only a few counts were recorded for this clone. V usage is TRBV2 and J usage is TRBJ2-7; D possibly corresponds to TRBD2 (5 bases). This CDR3 has 11 residues. Trimming pared 7 bases from V and 3 bases from J, leaving 7 bases between. CDR1 and CDR2 (germline): SNHLY, FYNNEI. In DNA, the CDR3 is TGTGCCAGCACTCGGGACTACGAGCAGTACTTC. Its protein is CASTRDYEQYF.

The rearrangement joins TRBV9 to TRBJ2-5; 14 positions agree with TRBD2. Germline lookup yields CDR1 SGDLS and CDR2 YYNGEE. The CDR3 sequence is 18 residues long. Trimming took 2 bases from V and 0 from J; bases not matched to a gene: 6. CDR3 residues: CASSVGLAGAPDQETQYF. In DNA form, the CDR3 reads TGTGCCAGCAGCGTGGGACTAGCGGGGGCTCCGGACCAAGAGACCCAGTACTTC.

The chain recombines TRBV7-6 with TRBJ2-1; TRBD1 aligns across 10 bases. Germline V gene sequence: CDR1 SGHVS, CDR2 FNYEAQ. The CDR3 is 16 residues long. The J segment lost 6 bases and the V segment lost 5 bases, leaving 10 bases of the junction unmatched. CDR3 DNA: TGTGCCAGCAGCCGAGACCGGGACAGGGGAACCAATGAGCAGTTCTTC. It specifies CASSRDRDRGTNEQFF.

The V gene is TRBV5-1, the J gene TRBJ1-2, with TRBD1 matching 7 bases. Germline values: CDR1 SGHRS, CDR2 YFSETQ. This CDR3 region has 16 residues. J lost 4 bases, V lost 3 bases, and 12 bases had no gene match. DNA of the CDR3: TGCGCCAGCAGCTCCGTGACAGGGCCTAGTAGCTATGGCTACACCTTC. This translates into CASSSVTGPSSYGYTF.

V usage is TRBV19 and J usage is TRBJ1-5; the D gene is possibly TRBD1 (6 bases). V lost 7 bases, J lost 0 bases, and 10 bases lay in between. Germline CDR1 and CDR2: LNHDA and SQIVND (reference sequence). CDR3 length: 14 residues. This CDR3 is CASKVDSSNQPQHF. CDR3 in DNA: TGTGCCAGTAAGGTGGACAGTAGCAATCAGCCCCAGCATTTT.

The chain combines TRBV30 with TRBJ2-3, with a weak D call TRBD1 (5 bases). V was clipped by 2 bases and J by 1 base, with 7 bases between them. The CDR3 spans 13 residues. CDR1 and CDR2 (germline): GTSNPN, SVGIG (reference sequence). CDR3 sequence: CAWSLGRTDTQYF. DNA of the CDR3: TGTGCCTGGAGTTTGGGGCGCACAGATACGCAGTATTTT.

V and J are TRBV13 and TRBJ2-7; 8 nucleotides align to TRBD2. The CDR3 length is 16 residues. V shed 1 base, J shed 0 bases, and the junction held 5 bases outside the gene matches. Germline V CDR1 and CDR2: PRHDT, FYEKMQ (reference sequence). CDR3 in DNA: TGTGCCAGCAGCTTAGTCACTAGCGGAAGCTCCTACGAGCAGTACTTC. Its translation: CASSLVTSGSSYEQYF. The whole variable domain, remainder taken from reference TRBV13 and TRBJ2-7, is AAGVIQSPRHLIKEKRETATLKCYPIPRHDTVYWYQQGPGQDPQFLISFYEKMQSDKGSIPDRFSAQQFSDYHSELNMSSLELGDSALYFCASSLVTSGSSYEQYFGPGTRLTVT.

This chain links TRBV5-1 with TRBJ2-3, with no clear D. V dropped 4 bases and J dropped 0 bases, with 9 bases sitting between them. This CDR3 has 14 amino acids. Germline CDR1 and CDR2: SGHRS and YFSETQ. CDR3 nucleotides: TGCGCCAGCAGCCCCTTACTTAGCACAGATACGCAGTATTTT. Protein: CASSPLLSTDTQYF.

V gene TRBV18 combines with J gene TRBJ2-2; D gene unclear. Germline assignment: CDR1 KGHSH and CDR2 LQKENI. This CDR3 is 14 amino acids long. Trimming shortened V by 2 bases and J by 0 bases, and 4 bases separated the two germline ends. The CDR3 DNA reads TGTGCCAGCTCACCATTAGCGAACACCGGGGAGCTGTTTTTT. This encodes CASSPLANTGELFF.

This rearrangement joins TRBV14 to TRBJ2-1, with D maybe TRBD2 (5 bases). The germline V gene encodes CDR1 SGHDN and CDR2 FVKESK. The CDR3 is 16 residues long. V lost 2 bases, J lost 1 base, and 12 bases lay in between. The CDR3 DNA is TGTGCCAGCAGCCAATCCCTAGCCCGTTCCTACAATGAGCAGTTCTTC. Translating it yields CASSQSLARSYNEQFF.

This sequence joins TRBV12-5 and TRBJ1-2, with D unclear. The CDR3 runs 11 residues. The germline V gene encodes CDR1 LGHNT and CDR2 FRNRAP. The DNA of the CDR3 is TGTGCCGTGGTGAGGCCCTATGGCTACACCTTC. Residues: CAVVRPYGYTF.

The V gene is TRBV9, the J gene TRBJ2-3; 8 bases agree with TRBD2. Germline trimming cut 0 bases from V and 8 bases from J; bases unmatched to any gene: 2. Germline CDR1 reads SGDLS; CDR2 reads YYNGEE. This CDR3 is built from 13 residues. The CDR3 DNA follows: TGTGCCAGCAGCGTAGAGGCGGGGGGTACGCAGTATTTT. It encodes CASSVEAGGTQYF.

The V call is TRBV25-1, the J call TRBJ1-1, with D unresolved. The length of the CDR3 is 16 residues. V was cut by 5 bases and J by 1 base, with 17 bases left in between. Germline lookup yields CDR1 MGHDK and CDR2 SYGVNS. CDR3 residues: CASSLPSGSGNTEAFF. The CDR3 nucleotides are TGTGCCAGCAGTCTTCCGTCCGGGTCGGGGAACACTGAAGCTTTCTTT.

The V call is TRBV5-1, the J call TRBJ2-2; the D gene is possibly TRBD2 (5 bases). V was cut by 4 bases and J by 2 bases, with 9 bases left in between. Germline V gives CDR1 SGHRS, CDR2 YFSETQ. The CDR3 is 14 residues long. Here the CDR3 reads CASSPGINTGELFF. For the CDR3, the DNA is TGCGCCAGCAGCCCCGGGATAAACACCGGGGAGCTGTTTTTT.

The CDR3 DNA follows: TGCGCCAGCAGCGGGACAGGGGTAAATTCACCCCTCCACTTT. Protein sequence: CASSGTGVNSPLHF. The chain couples TRBV5-1 to TRBJ1-6; 10 bases fit TRBD1. The CDR3 has 14 amino acids. With 4 bases clipped from V and 7 bases from J, the junction kept 2 bases outside the gene matches. Germline V gene sequence: CDR1 SGHRS, CDR2 YFSETQ.

The chain has TRBV4-1 and TRBJ2-1; the D is unclear. CDR3 length: 16 amino acids. Trimming shortened V by 6 bases and J by 0 bases, and 15 bases separated the two germline ends. The germline CDR1 and CDR2 sequences are MGHRA and YSYEKL. CDR3 loop: CASREMEFLSYNEQFF. The CDR3 coding sequence is TGCGCCAGCAGGGAGATGGAATTTCTCTCCTACAATGAGCAGTTCTTC.

The chain uses TRBV6-5 and TRBJ2-1; TRBD2 is a possible D gene (6 bases). There are 14 residues in the CDR3. CDR1 and CDR2 from the germline V gene are MNHEY and SVGAGI. Deletions cut 2 bases from V and 4 bases from J, with 9 bases between. CDR3 nucleotide sequence: TGTGCCAGCAGTTACGTTGCGGGGTACAATGAGCAGTTCTTC. Its translation: CASSYVAGYNEQFF.

V gene TRBV5-6 combines with J gene TRBJ2-7, with a possible D match to TRBD1 (6 bases). Trimming shortened V by 5 bases and J by 6 bases, and 15 bases separated the two germline ends. Germline CDR1 SGHDT, CDR2 YYEEEE. The CDR3 spans 13 residues. As DNA, the CDR3 is TGTGCCAGCAGGGCACAGGGACGTAGCGAGCAGTACTTC. Its translation: CASRAQGRSEQYF.

V gene TRBV7-6 combines with J gene TRBJ2-3, with 7 bases lining up with TRBD2. CDR3 size: 16 residues. V shed 4 bases, J shed 0 bases, and the junction held 7 bases outside the gene matches. The germline V gene encodes CDR1 SGHVS and CDR2 FNYEAQ. Here the CDR3 reads CASSSLVGGSTDTQYF. The DNA of the CDR3 is TGTGCCAGCAGCTCCCTGGTGGGGGGGAGCACAGATACGCAGTATTTT.

In its sample, this clone was seen a few times. The rearrangement links TRBV6-1 to TRBJ2-5; 8 positions match TRBD1. The CDR3 runs to 13 residues. With V trimmed by 6 bases and J by 5 bases, 5 bases remained unmatched. The germline CDR1 and CDR2 sequences are MNHNS and SASEGT. CDR3 amino acids: CASSSTGEETQYF. The CDR3 DNA reads as TGTGCCAGCAGCTCGACAGGGGAGGAGACCCAGTACTTC.

V and J are TRBV14 and TRBJ2-2; D may be TRBD1 (5 bases). Looked up from germline, CDR1 is SGHDN and CDR2 is FVKESK. The V end lost 0 bases, the J end lost 7 bases, and 12 bases lay between the germline ends. The CDR3 length is 15 residues. Here the CDR3 DNA reads TGTGCCAGCAGCCAAGAATCGCAGGGAATCGGGGAGCTGTTTTTT. This codes for CASSQESQGIGELFF.

The CDR3 DNA reads TGTGCCAGCAGTTTACCAGACAGGAGCAATCAGCCCCAGCATTTT. It is translated as CASSLPDRSNQPQHF. The genes are TRBV28 and TRBJ1-5; D is possibly TRBD1 (6 bases). The length of the CDR3 is 15 residues. V lost 2 bases and J lost 1, with 9 bases in between. The V gene's germline CDR1 is MDHEN and CDR2 SYDVKM.